This T cell receptor beta chain was identified during a study of shared clonotypes between healthy human individuals. Sequencing was performed with immunoSEQ multiplex PCR; in TCRdb, only in-frame clones are kept and a portion is missing. The table has approximately 940,000 clones, approximately 80% seen once; the top ten hold about 1.5%. Germline V gene sequence: CDR1 SGHTA, CDR2 FQGTGA. CDR3 size: 15 residues. V was trimmed by 5 bases and J by 9 bases, leaving 20 bases between them. The sequenced material came from memory CD4+ T cells sorted from blood. Subset noted: CD45RA-negative fraction. The clonotype originates from a man aged 18 to 29 in good health. The rearrangement uses TRBV7-3 and TRBJ2-1; D remains ambiguous. CDR3 in DNA: TGTGCCAGCAGCACGAACGGTGGTGCCTTGGGTGAGCAGTTCTTC. Translated, it gives CASSTNGGALGEQFF.